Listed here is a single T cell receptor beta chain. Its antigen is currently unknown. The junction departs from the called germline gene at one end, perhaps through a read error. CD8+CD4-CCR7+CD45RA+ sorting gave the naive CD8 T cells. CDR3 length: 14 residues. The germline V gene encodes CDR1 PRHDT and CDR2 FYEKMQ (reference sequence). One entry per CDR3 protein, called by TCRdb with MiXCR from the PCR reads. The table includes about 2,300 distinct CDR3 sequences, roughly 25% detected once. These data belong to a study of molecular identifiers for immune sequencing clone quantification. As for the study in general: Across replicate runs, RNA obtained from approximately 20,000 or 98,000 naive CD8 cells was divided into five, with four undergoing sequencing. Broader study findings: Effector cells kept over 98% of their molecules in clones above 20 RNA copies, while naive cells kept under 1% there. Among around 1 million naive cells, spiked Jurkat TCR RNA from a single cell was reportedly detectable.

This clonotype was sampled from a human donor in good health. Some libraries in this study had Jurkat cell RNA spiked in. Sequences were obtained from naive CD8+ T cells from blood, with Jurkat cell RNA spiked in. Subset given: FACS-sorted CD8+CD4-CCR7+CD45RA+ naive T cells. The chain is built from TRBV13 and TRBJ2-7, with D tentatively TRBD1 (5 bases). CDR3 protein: CANSLGAGNYEQYF. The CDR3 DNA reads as TGCGCCAACAGCTTAGGGGCAGGGAACTACGAGCAGTACTTC.